The present entry profiles one T cell receptor (beta chain) with its context. These data are taken from a study of shared clonotypes between healthy human individuals. Profiled with immunoSEQ multiplex PCR; TCRdb holds only in-frame clones, not every one. The sample has hundreds of thousands of clones; 95% to 98% are singletons. Germline CDR1 reads MNHNS; CDR2 reads SASEGT. CDR3 length: 15 residues. Trimming stripped 2 bases from V and 5 bases from J, with 12 bases between. Input material: naive CD4+ T cells sorted from blood. Subset meaning: CD45RA+ positively selected. This TCR was sampled from a woman under 40 in good health. The chain employs TRBV6-1 and TRBJ2-2, with D perhaps matching TRBD2 (7 bases). CDR3 sequence (DNA): TGTGCCAGCAGTGAATGGGGGGGGGCAACCGGGGAGCTGTTTTTT. It is translated as CASSEWGGATGELFF.